This TCR beta chain was captured in a study of Graves' ophthalmopathy and Graves' hyperthyroidism. Study results and limitations: With just under 71% sensitivity and about 72% specificity, the model predicted ophthalmopathy progression.

Looked up from germline, CDR1 is LNHDA and CDR2 is SQIVND (reference sequence). The CDR3 runs to 14 residues. The sequenced template was RNA, covering the TCR beta CDR3 region. HTBI primers were employed in first-round RT-PCR, then a second-round multiplex PCR followed. TCRdb reprocessed the multiplex PCR reads with MiXCR, giving one entry per CDR3 protein. Counted here are about 550,000 distinct CDR3 sequences, under 45% occurring once; the ten biggest clones make up about 4.1%. Regarding this clonotype: As yet, its antigen is unknown. The germline gene is not matched at one end of the junction; a read error may be the cause.

This sequence was found in an adult man with Graves' hyperthyroidism. The J gene is TRBJ1-1, the V gene TRBV19, with D possibly TRBD1 on 5 matching bases. The sequenced sample consisted of peripheral blood or thyroid tissue (not recorded which). DNA for the CDR3: TGTGCCAATAGTATAGGGAGGGGTGACACTGAAGCTTTCTTT. It specifies CANSIGRGDTEAFF.